This TCR beta chain derives from a study of blood T cell repertoires in COVID-19. In the study overall: Spain, Italy and the United States supplied samples that represented acute and convalescent COVID-19. Sources were T cells, B-cell-depleted T cells, or PBMCs; the material itself was cDNA or gDNA.

In the original analysis: Reference gene primer amplification gave estimated nucleated cell counts. The data were produced by immunoSEQ multiplex PCR, yet TCRdb's version contains in-frame clones alone and is incomplete. That table furnishes V, J and clone size, whereas the DNA furnished D and trimming. Among 220,000 or so clones, 85% to 90% were seen once, and the ten largest hold more than 3%. This CDR3 has 13 residues. Trimming left V 5 bases short and J 6 bases short, with 11 bases between. The V gene's germline CDR1 is SEHNR and CDR2 FQNEAQ (reference sequence). This clone was seen more than once but under ten times.

V gene TRBV7-9 combines with J gene TRBJ2-1; D might be TRBD2 (6 bases). The receptor was isolated from a young woman in a cohort exposed to, infected with or recovered from COVID-19 (not recorded which). Sequenced sample: PBMCs or T cells enriched from blood (not recorded which). The CDR3 reads CASSQGLSNEQFF. The CDR3 DNA reads as TGTGCCAGCAGCCAGGGACTCTCCAATGAGCAGTTCTTC.